One and the same sample provided the 2 T cell receptor beta chains below, sequenced in a study of T cells in Graves' hyperthyroidism and ophthalmopathy. Amplification of TCR beta CDR3 regions was performed using RNA transcripts as template. Researchers ran a first-round RT-PCR on the TCR CDR3 using the HTBI primer set. TCRdb reanalysed the multiplex PCR reads using MiXCR and keeps one entry per CDR3 protein. The repertoire holds over 700,000 distinct CDR3 sequences, with about two fifths as singletons. Sequenced material: blood. These TCRs come from a man aged 18 to 35 with Graves' hyperthyroidism.

This clonotype was detected many times. This sequence joins TRBV7-9 and TRBJ1-6, with 7 bases fitting TRBD1. Germline V gene data show CDR1 as SEHNR and CDR2 as FQNEAQ (reference sequence). The CDR3 spans 14 residues. The junction had 5 bases not matched to a gene; V was cut back by 8 bases and J by 4 bases. CDR3 nucleotides: TGTGCCAGCGGCACGGGACAGTATAATTCACCCCTCCACTTT. Translating gives CASGTGQYNSPLHF.

This clonotype was seen just once. This chain uses TRBV6-1 with TRBJ1-5, with 9 positions matching TRBD1. V was clipped by 8 bases and J by 6 bases; unmatched bases: 8. Germline values: CDR1 MNHNS, CDR2 SASEGT. The CDR3 loop spans 14 amino acids. CDR3 residues: CASRGQGRGQPQHF. CDR3 coding DNA: TGTGCCAGCCGAGGACAGGGGAGAGGTCAGCCCCAGCATTTT.